The rows below give T cell receptor beta chains drawn from one sample of a study of shared clonotypes between healthy human individuals. Clones were read by immunoSEQ multiplex PCR, and TCRdb kept only the in-frame ones, dropping some. The table shows some 650,000 clones, with more than 95% occurring only once. Material for sequencing was naive CD4+ T cells sorted from blood. All receptors derive from a woman aged 25 to 39 in good health. The CDR3 runs from the conserved cysteine through the conserved F or W. D genes are given only for firm matches. Size values are once, few and many counts, or a class for expanded clones, and some rows have none.

J: TRBJ1-3
size: -
D: -
V: TRBV5-1
CDR3: CASSADRNTIYF
DNA: TGCGCCAGCAGCGCCGACAGGAACACCATATATTTT

J: TRBJ2-7
size: -
D: TRBD1
V: TRBV6-5
CDR3: CASSYSGQGTYEQYF
DNA: TGTGCCAGCAGTTACTCAGGACAGGGGACCTACGAGCAGTACTTC

J: TRBJ2-7
size: -
D: -
V: TRBV30
CDR3: CAWSAGSSYHEQYF
DNA: TGTGCCTGGAGTGCGGGCTCGAGTTATCACGAGCAGTACTTC

J: TRBJ2-5
size: -
D: -
V: TRBV5-1
CDR3: CASRDPGSSLFRTQYF
DNA: TGCGCCAGCAGGGACCCAGGATCCAGTCTATTTAGGACCCAGTACTTC

J: TRBJ2-2
size: -
D: -
V: TRBV10-1
CDR3: CASSESNGVGELFF
DNA: TGCGCCAGCAGTGAGTCAAATGGGGTCGGGGAGCTGTTTTTT

J: TRBJ1-5
size: -
D: TRBD1
V: TRBV6-5
CDR3: CASSYSGQSNQPQHF
DNA: TGTGCCAGCAGTTACTCGGGACAGTCGAATCAGCCCCAGCATTTT

J: TRBJ2-6
size: -
D: TRBD2
V: TRBV4-1
CDR3: CASRPPPGLAGSGANVLTF
DNA: TGCGCCAGCAGACCACCACCGGGACTAGCGGGGAGTGGGGCCAACGTCCTGACTTTC

J: TRBJ2-2
size: -
D: -
V: TRBV11-3
CDR3: CASSKTPNTGELFF
DNA: TGTGCCAGCAGCAAAACACCTAACACCGGGGAGCTGTTTTTT

J: TRBJ1-1
size: -
D: TRBD1
V: TRBV29-1
CDR3: CSCRPGGFSGTEAFF
DNA: TGCAGCTGCCGTCCAGGGGGCTTCTCGGGGACTGAAGCTTTCTTT

J: TRBJ2-3
size: -
D: -
V: TRBV6-4
CDR3: CASSRAPYGTDTQYF
DNA: TGTGCCAGCAGTAGGGCTCCTTACGGCACAGATACGCAGTATTTT

J: TRBJ2-3
size: -
D: -
V: TRBV2
CDR3: CASSLAFWATDTQYF
DNA: TGTGCCAGCAGTCTAGCCTTTTGGGCCACAGATACGCAGTATTTT

J: TRBJ2-7
size: -
D: -
V: TRBV27
CDR3: CASTTLAGTGAYEQYF
DNA: TGTGCCAGCACTACCCTAGCCGGGACGGGGGCCTACGAGCAGTACTTC

J: TRBJ2-7
size: -
D: -
V: TRBV18
CDR3: CASSLSQGSYEQYF
DNA: TGTGCCAGCTCACTTTCGCAGGGATCCTACGAGCAGTACTTC

J: TRBJ2-7
size: -
D: -
V: TRBV11-2
CDR3: CASSLTGGPYEQYF
DNA: TGTGCCAGCAGCTTAACCGGCGGTCCCTACGAGCAGTACTTC

J: TRBJ2-1
size: -
D: TRBD2
V: TRBV11-3
CDR3: CASSPGLAAYNEQFF
DNA: TGTGCCAGCAGCCCGGGACTAGCGGCCTACAATGAGCAGTTCTTC

J: TRBJ1-1
size: -
D: TRBD1
V: TRBV2
CDR3: CASSRTGVNTEAFF
DNA: TGTGCCAGCAGTAGGACAGGGGTGAACACTGAAGCTTTCTTT

J: TRBJ2-5
size: -
D: TRBD2
V: TRBV2
CDR3: CASTLSGRAADGRETQYF
DNA: TGTGCCAGCACCCTTAGCGGGAGGGCCGCCGATGGGCGGGAGACCCAGTACTTC

J: TRBJ2-5
size: once
D: -
V: TRBV6-1
CDR3: CASSIGARETQYF
DNA: TGTGCCAGCTCAATAGGGGCCCGGGAGACCCAGTACTTC

J: TRBJ2-4
size: -
D: TRBD1
V: TRBV18
CDR3: CASSPGYDRGLRYF
DNA: TGTGCCAGCTCACCGGGATATGACAGGGGCCTACGGTACTTC

J: TRBJ1-4
size: -
D: -
V: TRBV18
CDR3: CASSPSQNEKLFF
DNA: TGTGCCAGCTCACCCTCGCAAAATGAAAAACTGTTTTTT

J: TRBJ1-5
size: -
D: -
V: TRBV30
CDR3: CAWSVGGAQPQHF
DNA: TGTGCCTGGAGTGTAGGAGGGGCCCAGCCCCAGCATTTT

J: TRBJ1-3
size: -
D: -
V: TRBV6-5
CDR3: CASSKLGNTIYF
DNA: TGTGCCAGCAGTAAACTAGGAAACACCATATATTTT

J: TRBJ2-1
size: -
D: -
V: TRBV10-3
CDR3: CAIKELTHNEQFF
DNA: TGTGCCATCAAAGAGCTAACCCACAATGAGCAGTTCTTC

J: TRBJ2-1
size: -
D: TRBD1
V: TRBV29-1
CDR3: CSARDRGRAEQFF
DNA: TGCAGCGCCCGGGACAGGGGGCGCGCTGAGCAGTTCTTC

J: TRBJ1-6
size: -
D: TRBD1
V: TRBV11-2
CDR3: CASNDRGRSSYNSPLHF
DNA: TGTGCCAGCAACGACAGGGGGCGAAGCTCCTATAATTCACCCCTCCACTTT

J: TRBJ1-1
size: -
D: -
V: TRBV10-3
CDR3: CAISEEGGNTEAFF
DNA: TGTGCCATCAGTGAGGAGGGCGGGAACACTGAAGCTTTCTTT

J: TRBJ1-1
size: -
D: -
V: TRBV29-1
CDR3: CSVESPDRAFF
DNA: TGCAGCGTTGAAAGCCCAGACAGAGCTTTCTTT

J: TRBJ2-1
size: -
D: TRBD2
V: TRBV5-1
CDR3: CASSPGTSGYNEQFF
DNA: TGCGCCAGCAGCCCCGGGACTAGCGGCTACAATGAGCAGTTCTTC

J: TRBJ2-1
size: -
D: -
V: TRBV6-5
CDR3: CASRDNSYNEQFF
DNA: TGTGCCAGCCGGGACAACTCCTACAATGAGCAGTTCTTC

J: TRBJ2-5
size: -
D: -
V: TRBV2
CDR3: CASSVNSQETQYF
DNA: TGTGCCAGCAGTGTAAATAGTCAAGAGACCCAGTACTTC

J: TRBJ2-3
size: -
D: -
V: TRBV5-1
CDR3: CASSYAEWDTQYF
DNA: TGCGCCAGCAGTTACGCGGAATGGGATACGCAGTATTTT

J: TRBJ1-5
size: -
D: -
V: TRBV6-6
CDR3: CASSYVDSPNQPQHF
DNA: TGTGCCAGCAGTTACGTGGACAGCCCCAATCAGCCCCAGCATTTT

J: TRBJ2-2
size: once
D: -
V: TRBV5-6
CDR3: CASTYGATGELFF
DNA: TGTGCCAGCACATATGGGGCTACCGGGGAGCTGTTTTTT

J: TRBJ2-1
size: -
D: TRBD1
V: TRBV7-8
CDR3: CASSLDRGRNEQFF
DNA: TGTGCCAGCAGTTTGGACAGGGGCCGGAATGAGCAGTTCTTC

J: TRBJ1-1
size: -
D: TRBD1
V: TRBV2
CDR3: CASRGDRNTEAFF
DNA: TGTGCCAGCCGAGGGGACAGGAACACTGAAGCTTTCTTT

J: TRBJ1-5
size: few
D: -
V: TRBV19
CDR3: CASSIEGGNQPQHF
DNA: TGTGCCAGTAGTATAGAAGGGGGCAATCAGCCCCAGCATTTT